The entry that follows covers one TCR beta chain sequence. No antigen is known for it. The sample originates from a study of blood T cells in healthy people across ages. Points from the study as a whole: Estimates of total diversity, which came from one million sequenced T cells, were considered to be underestimates.

Then a second PCR, running roughly 7 to 11 cycles, was carried out with a sample-barcoded 5' primer and a J-beta primer mix. Each TCR beta cDNA got a 12-nucleotide random molecular identifier. TCRdb reanalysed the 5' RACE reads using MiXCR and keeps one entry per CDR3 protein. The sample has under 850,000 distinct CDR3 sequences; roughly 35% are singletons. Samples each yielded at least 6 micrograms of total RNA. The junction had 8 bases not matched to a gene; V was cut back by 4 bases and J by 2 bases. Germline CDR1 reads MDHEN; CDR2 reads SYDVKM. CDR3 size: 17 residues. Specimen: blood. The source of this sequence is a man younger than 35 in good health. The chain combines TRBV28 with TRBJ2-1; 10 bases are shared with TRBD1. The CDR3 sequence: CASSSGTGELAYNEQFF. The CDR3 nucleotides are TGTGCCAGCAGTTCCGGGACAGGGGAATTAGCCTACAATGAGCAGTTCTTC.